Following are 11 T cell receptor beta chains from one sample sequenced in a study of patients and donors after allogeneic stem cell transplantation. In TCRdb, the RT-PCR reads were re-called with MiXCR into one record per CDR3 protein. The sample gives 920,000 or so distinct CDR3 sequences, about a sixth of which show up once; roughly 6% is in the top ten. The sample was blood, either unsorted or a sorted T cell fraction (not recorded which). These TCRs come from a human donor who was either an allogeneic HSCT recipient or a stem cell or donor lymphocyte infusion donor (not recorded which). It is not recorded whose cells these are; they may come from a transplant donor.

This clonotype has just a few counts. The rearrangement joins TRBV27 to TRBJ2-1; D call uncertain. The CDR3 spans 14 residues. CDR1 and CDR2 from the germline V gene are MNHEY and SMNVEV (reference sequence). V lost 0 bases, J lost 4 bases, and 7 bases lay in between. Written as DNA, the CDR3 is TGTGCCAGCAGTTTATCGGCGGATTACAATGAGCAGTTCTTC. Its protein is CASSLSADYNEQFF.

This chain uses TRBV12-5 with TRBJ1-2, with D uncertain. The CDR3 has 15 residues. V lost 0 bases and J 4 bases, leaving 12 bases between the germline ends. Germline V gene sequence: CDR1 LGHNT, CDR2 FRNRAP. The CDR3 spells CASGLVVGQIYGYTF. CDR3 nucleotides: TGTGCTAGTGGTTTGGTGGTAGGGCAGATCTATGGCTACACCTTC. The full variable domain, its missing parts supplied by reference TRBV12-5 and TRBJ1-2, is DARVTQTPRHKVTEMGQEVTMRCQPILGHNTVFWYRQTMMQGLELLAYFRNRAPLDDSGMPKDRFSAEMPDATLATLKIQPSEPRDSAVYFCASGLVVGQIYGYTFGSGTRLTVV.

This clonotype occurred once. The V call is TRBV27, the J call TRBJ1-2, with 9 nucleotides matching TRBD1. The ends lost 5 bases at V and 8 bases at J; junction bases unmatched: 6. The germline CDR1 and CDR2 sequences are MNHEY and SMNVEV (reference sequence). The CDR3 runs 13 residues. The CDR3 region is CASSGTGRRGYTF. The CDR3 DNA reads TGTGCCAGCAGTGGGACAGGGCGTCGGGGCTACACCTTC.

The rearrangement uses TRBV20-1 and TRBJ1-1, with D maybe TRBD1 (5 bases). Trimming took 7 bases from V and 7 from J, leaving 16 bases between them. There are 12 residues in the CDR3. Germline values: CDR1 DFQATT, CDR2 SNEGSKA (reference sequence). CDR3 nucleotides: TGCAGTGTTCAACCGAAGAGGGGTGAAGCTTTCTTT. It translates to CSVQPKRGEAFF.

Only a few counts were recorded for this clonotype. The rearrangement joins TRBV7-2 to TRBJ2-7; 9 bases map to TRBD1. The CDR3 is 15 amino acids. Per the germline V gene, CDR1 is SGHTA and CDR2 is FQGNSA. V was clipped by 1 base and J by 7 bases; unmatched bases: 8. The CDR3 region has the DNA TGTGCCAGCAGCTTAGATGGCGGGACAGGGCGAGAGCAGTACTTC. Its protein is CASSLDGGTGREQYF.

Details on this clonotype: Relative to the germline gene, one junction end is altered; a read error may explain this. The chain combines TRBV3-1 with TRBJ2-1; possible D gene TRBD2, 6 bases. Germline CDR1 reads LGHDT; CDR2 reads YNNKEL (reference sequence). CDR3 length equals 12 residues. The CDR3 spells CASSQKGTAPRF. The CDR3 DNA follows: TGTGCCAGCAGCCAAAAGGGGACTGCCCCAAGGTTC.

The chain joins TRBV6-1 to TRBJ2-7, with D unresolved. CDR1 and CDR2 (germline): MNHNS, SASEGT. CDR3 length equals 15 residues. Between the trimmed V and J ends, which lost 1 base and 4 bases, there was a span of 14 bases. The CDR3 DNA is TGTGCCAGCAGTGAAGGGAACGGGTGGCAATACGAGCAGTACTTC. Amino acid sequence: CASSEGNGWQYEQYF.

The gene calls are TRBV6-2 or TRBV6-3 and TRBJ1-1; D is undetermined. CDR1 MNHEY and CDR2 SVGEGT come from the germline V gene. Trimming stripped 4 bases from V and 4 bases from J, with 10 bases between. This CDR3 is built from 13 residues. The CDR3 sequence: CASSLGRVTEAFF. The CDR3 DNA is TGTGCCAGCAGTTTAGGACGTGTCACTGAAGCTTTCTTT.

V gene TRBV7-9 combines with J gene TRBJ2-1; tentative D call: TRBD1 (6 bases). V was clipped by 6 bases and J by 5 bases, with 23 bases between them. Germline CDR1 SEHNR, CDR2 FQNEAQ (reference sequence). The CDR3 covers 17 residues. The CDR3 DNA reads TGTGCCAGCAGTCCCCCTCCACAGGGCCCGATCAACAATGAGCAGTTCTTC. It specifies CASSPPPQGPINNEQFF.

V is TRBV20-1 and J is TRBJ2-7; 8 bases line up with TRBD1. J gave up 4 bases and V 2 bases, and 10 bases lay outside the gene matches. From germline, CDR1 is DFQATT and CDR2 SNEGSKA (reference sequence). The CDR3 is made up of 15 amino acids. The CDR3 region is CSARHPGTGSYEQYF. In DNA, the CDR3 is TGCAGTGCTAGACACCCCGGGACAGGTAGTTACGAGCAGTACTTC.

V is TRBV9 and J is TRBJ2-2; D is perhaps TRBD2 (5 bases). Looked up from germline, CDR1 is SGDLS and CDR2 is YYNGEE. V gave up 0 bases and J gave up 4 bases, with 10 bases separating them. CDR3 length: 15 residues. The CDR3 region is CASSVGGEGTGELFF. The CDR3, as DNA: TGTGCCAGCAGCGTAGGGGGAGAAGGCACCGGGGAGCTGTTTTTT.